This section outlines one T cell receptor beta chain sequence together with its context. TCRdb fed the RT-PCR reads into MiXCR, producing one record per CDR3 protein. The profile covers about 300,000 distinct CDR3 sequences, with 21% appearing a single time and about a tenth taken by the ten largest. The data stem from a study of response to subunit inactivated influenza vaccine. The source is a man aged 45 to 75 who received an inactivated influenza vaccine. The specimen was PBMCs from blood, collected approximately 20 months after vaccination.

CDR3 in amino acids: CASKFDTEAFF. For the CDR3, the DNA is TGTGCCAGCAAGTTTGACACTGAAGCTTTCTTT. The chain employs TRBV12-3 or TRBV12-4 and TRBJ1-1; D gene uncertain. Trimming cost V 7 bases and J 3 bases, with 6 bases left between them. CDR3 size: 11 residues.